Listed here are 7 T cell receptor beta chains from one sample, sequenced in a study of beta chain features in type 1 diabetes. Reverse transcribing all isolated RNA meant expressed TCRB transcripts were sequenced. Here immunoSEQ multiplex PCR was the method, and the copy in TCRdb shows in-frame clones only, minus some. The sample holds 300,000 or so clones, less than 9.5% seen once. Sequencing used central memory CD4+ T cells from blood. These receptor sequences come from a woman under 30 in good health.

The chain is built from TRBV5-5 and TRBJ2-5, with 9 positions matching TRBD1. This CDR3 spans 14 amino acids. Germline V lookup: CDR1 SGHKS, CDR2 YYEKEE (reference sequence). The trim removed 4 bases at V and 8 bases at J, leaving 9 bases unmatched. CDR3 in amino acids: CASSRTGAAPTQYF. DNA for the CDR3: TGTGCCAGCAGCCGGACAGGGGCCGCCCCCACCCAGTACTTC.

The chain's CDR3 is CASSERQSFQVYEQYF. The CDR3 DNA follows: TGTGCCAGCAGTGAAAGGCAATCCTTTCAAGTCTACGAGCAGTACTTC. The chain joins TRBV6-1 to TRBJ2-7; the D is unclear. V was shortened by 2 bases and J by 3 bases, with 17 bases between the two germline ends. Germline V gives CDR1 MNHNS, CDR2 SASEGT. The CDR3 length is 16 residues.

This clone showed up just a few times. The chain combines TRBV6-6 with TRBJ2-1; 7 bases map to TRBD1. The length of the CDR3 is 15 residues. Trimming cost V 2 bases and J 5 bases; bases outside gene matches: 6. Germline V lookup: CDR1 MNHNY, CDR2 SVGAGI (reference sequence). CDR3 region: CASSYTGEGNNEQFF. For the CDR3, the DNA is TGTGCCAGCAGTTACACAGGGGAAGGCAACAATGAGCAGTTCTTC.

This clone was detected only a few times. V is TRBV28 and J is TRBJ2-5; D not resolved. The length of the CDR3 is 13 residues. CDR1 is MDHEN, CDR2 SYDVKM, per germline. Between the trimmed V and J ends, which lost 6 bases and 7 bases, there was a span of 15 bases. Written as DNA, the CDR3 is TGTGCCAGCAGACCGTCTAGGCCGGGGACCCAGTACTTC. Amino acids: CASRPSRPGTQYF.

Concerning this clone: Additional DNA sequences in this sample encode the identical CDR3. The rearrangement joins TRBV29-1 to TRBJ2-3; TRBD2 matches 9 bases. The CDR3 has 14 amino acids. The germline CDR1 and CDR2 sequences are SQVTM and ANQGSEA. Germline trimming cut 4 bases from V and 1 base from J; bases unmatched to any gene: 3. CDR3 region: CSVGASGGTDTQYF. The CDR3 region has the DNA TGCAGCGTTGGGGCTAGCGGGGGCACAGATACGCAGTATTTT.

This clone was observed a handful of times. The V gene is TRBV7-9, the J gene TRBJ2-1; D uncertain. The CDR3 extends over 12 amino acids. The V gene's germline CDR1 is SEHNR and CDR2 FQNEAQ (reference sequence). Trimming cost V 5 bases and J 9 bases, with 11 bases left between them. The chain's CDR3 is CASSLNVGEQFF. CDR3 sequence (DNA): TGTGCCAGCAGCCTAAACGTTGGTGAGCAGTTCTTC.

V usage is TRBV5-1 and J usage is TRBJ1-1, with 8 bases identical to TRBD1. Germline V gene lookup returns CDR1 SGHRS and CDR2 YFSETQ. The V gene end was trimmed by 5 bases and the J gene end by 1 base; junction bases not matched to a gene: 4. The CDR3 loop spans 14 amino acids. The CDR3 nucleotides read TGCGCCAGCAGATCAGGGGGCTCGAACACTGAAGCTTTCTTT. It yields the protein CASRSGGSNTEAFF.